The 2 T cell receptor beta chains reported below all come from one sample, sequenced in a study of T cell repertoires in cytomegalovirus infection. These TCRs' antigens remain unknown. TCRdb re-derived calls from the reads in MiXCR, one entry per CDR3 protein. The data show fewer than 850,000 distinct CDR3 sequences, about 29% seen once. The sample was cultured CD8+ T cells from PBMCs, taken from culture after CMV antigen stimulation. The source is a human donor in good health (CMV status not recorded). Some clones in this sample may be carry-over from other donors' samples.

V is TRBV10-1 and J is TRBJ2-7, with a possible D match to TRBD2 (6 bases). V lost 10 bases, J lost 3 bases, and 19 bases lay in between. CDR3 length equals 14 residues. CDR1 WNHNN and CDR2 SYGVQD come from the germline V gene (reference sequence). The CDR3 region is CAIFLEGLLYEQYV. In DNA, the CDR3 is TGCGCCATCTTCTTGGAGGGCCTCCTCTACGAGCAGTACGTC.

The rearrangement links TRBV6-6 to TRBJ2-5; TRBD1 matches at 9 bases. Looked up from germline, CDR1 is MNHNY and CDR2 is SVGAGI (reference sequence). This CDR3 is built from 13 residues. J lost 5 bases, V lost 6 bases, and 4 bases had no gene match. The CDR3 here is CASRRDRVETQYF. The CDR3 DNA sequence: TGTGCCAGCAGGAGGGACAGGGTCGAGACCCAGTACTTC.